A single sample gave rise to the 18 T cell receptor beta chains below, sequenced in a study of CD8 T cells in ankylosing spondylitis. MiXCR was run by TCRdb on the 5' RACE reads, yielding one entry per CDR3 protein. The repertoire holds 150,000 to 200,000 distinct CDR3 sequences, with 8.5% to 10% as singletons. The sequenced sample was blood, either unsorted or a sorted T cell fraction (not recorded which). These receptor sequences come from a female donor with ankylosing spondylitis or in good health (not recorded which).

Ten or more counts support this clonotype. The CDR3 nucleotides read TGTGCCAGCAGCCTCCCACGGGGTCGGGGACGACACTATGGCTACACCTTC. Amino acids: CASSLPRGRGRHYGYTF. The chain is built from TRBV12-3 or TRBV12-4 and TRBJ1-2; weak D call: TRBD1 (5 bases). This CDR3 is 17 amino acids long. V lost 6 bases and J lost 3, with 23 bases in between.

The CDR3 sequence is CASTLGSPRGGYTF. The CDR3 DNA reads as TGTGCCAGCACCTTGGGCTCGCCGCGGGGTGGCTACACCTTC. The J gene is TRBJ1-2, the V gene TRBV12-3 or TRBV12-4; no firm D call. V shed 7 bases and J shed 7 bases, with 19 bases lying between them. The CDR3 length is 14 residues.

V gene TRBV20-1 combines with J gene TRBJ2-7; D remains unclear. There are 12 residues in the CDR3. Looked up from germline, CDR1 is DFQATT and CDR2 is SNEGSKA (reference sequence). CDR3 bases: TGCAGGGCTGATAGTGGCAGCTACGAGCAGTACTTC. Encoded protein: CRADSGSYEQYF.

This clonotype was detected many times. The chain uses TRBV20-1 and TRBJ2-1; D gene ambiguous. Germline CDR1 and CDR2: DFQATT and SNEGSKA (reference sequence). The V end was cut by 5 bases, the J end by 8 bases, with 16 bases between. The CDR3 spans 13 residues. The CDR3 spells CSAGRRLAHEQFF. In DNA form, the CDR3 reads TGCAGTGCTGGCCGAAGATTAGCCCATGAGCAGTTCTTC.

A few counts support this clonotype. The chain links TRBV7-9 to TRBJ1-2; no definite D call. V dropped 3 bases and J dropped 2 bases, with 10 bases sitting between them. Germline CDR1 reads SEHNR; CDR2 reads FQNEAQ (reference sequence). This CDR3 region has 14 residues. The CDR3 DNA sequence: TGTGCCAGCAGCTTTTTACAATCCAACTATGGCTACACCTTC. Its translation: CASSFLQSNYGYTF. The entire variable domain, with the rest obtained from reference TRBV7-9 and TRBJ1-2, is as follows: DTGVSQNPRHKITKRGQNVTFRCDPISEHNRLYWYRQTLGQGPEFLTYFQNEAQLEKSRLLSDRFSAERPKGSFSTLEIQRTEQGDSAMYLCASSFLQSNYGYTFGSGTRLTVV.

In this sample, this clonotype turned up many times. The chain employs TRBV6-1 and TRBJ1-6, with 9 nucleotides matching TRBD1. V lost 2 bases, J lost 8 bases, and 10 bases stayed unmatched. The germline V gene has CDR1 MNHNS and CDR2 SASEGT. The CDR3 is 17 amino acids. The CDR3 here is CASSEWAGRTGDSPLHF. The CDR3 DNA sequence: TGTGCCAGCAGTGAATGGGCGGGGAGGACAGGGGATTCACCCCTCCACTTT.

J is TRBJ2-7 and V is TRBV4-1; tentative D call: TRBD2 (6 bases). V lost 1 base, J lost 5 bases, and 12 bases lay in between. From germline, CDR1 is MGHRA and CDR2 YSYEKL. This CDR3 has 14 residues. The CDR3 region is CASSQGRGNNEQYF. CDR3 in DNA: TGCGCCAGCAGCCAAGGTCGGGGGAACAACGAGCAGTACTTC.

This clonotype was seen only once. The chain couples TRBV27 to TRBJ2-3; D uncertain. CDR1 and CDR2 (germline): MNHEY, SMNVEV (reference sequence). V was clipped by 5 bases and J by 3 bases, with 15 bases between them. The CDR3 sequence is 15 residues long. This CDR3 is CASSPSTSRTDTQYF. For the CDR3, the DNA is TGTGCCAGCAGTCCTTCAACCTCTCGTACAGATACGCAGTATTTT.

This clonotype occurred a few times. This CDR3 reads CASSPVRGGETQYF. CDR3 coding DNA: TGTGCCAGCAGCCCCGTCAGGGGGGGGGAGACCCAGTACTTC. The chain employs TRBV7-8 and TRBJ2-5; either TRBD1 or TRBD2 may supply D (7 bases each). The ends were cut back, 5 bases at V and 5 bases at J, with 15 bases in the middle. This CDR3 is built from 14 residues. Germline values: CDR1 SGHVS, CDR2 FQNEAQ.

As concerns this clonotype: At one end the junction does not follow the germline gene, possibly because of a read error. The rearrangement joins TRBV9 to TRBJ2-7; D not resolved. Germline V CDR1 and CDR2: SGDLS, YYNGEE. The CDR3 totals 12 residues. The chain's CDR3 is CASSGDSNEQYF. CDR3 nucleotides: TGTGCCAGCAGCGGTGACTCCAACGAGCAGTACTTC.

The V and J genes are TRBV28 and TRBJ1-1; D not resolved. V lost 3 bases to trimming and J lost 0 bases, with 11 bases between them. The germline V gene has CDR1 MDHEN and CDR2 SYDVKM. CDR3 length: 15 residues. DNA for the CDR3: TGTGCCAGCAGTTTGCGGTGGCAGCTGAACACTGAAGCTTTCTTT. Amino acids: CASSLRWQLNTEAFF.

The genes are TRBV27 and TRBJ2-7, with D possibly matching TRBD1 (6 bases). V was clipped by 0 bases and J by 5 bases, with 11 bases between them. The germline V gene has CDR1 MNHEY and CDR2 SMNVEV (reference sequence). The CDR3 totals 14 residues. The CDR3 nucleotides read TGTGCCAGCAGTTTATCCCAGGGGCGGAACGAGCAGTACTTC. It codes for CASSLSQGRNEQYF.

This clonotype was seen more than once but under ten times. CDR3 amino acids: CASRRTSGRLDEQFF. The CDR3 DNA reads as TGCGCCAGCAGACGGACTAGCGGGAGATTAGATGAGCAGTTCTTC. The chain recombines TRBV5-1 with TRBJ2-1; 13 bases fit TRBD2. CDR1 is SGHRS, CDR2 YFSETQ, per germline. V lost 5 bases and J lost 8; bases outside the gene matches: 7. CDR3 size: 15 residues.

The rearrangement links TRBV11-2 to TRBJ2-7; 7 bases map to TRBD2. The J segment lost 4 bases and the V segment lost 4 bases, leaving 7 bases of the junction unmatched. The CDR3 is made up of 14 amino acids. CDR1 is SGHAT, CDR2 FQNNGV, per germline. CDR3 region: CASSSSGGWYEQYF. CDR3 nucleotide sequence: TGTGCCAGCAGCTCATCGGGGGGTTGGTACGAGCAGTACTTC. Looking up the rest from reference TRBV11-2 and TRBJ2-7 gives the full variable domain: EAGVAQSPRYKIIEKRQSVAFWCNPISGHATLYWYQQILGQGPKLLIQFQNNGVVDDSQLPKDRFSAERLKGVDSTLKIQPAKLEDSAVYLCASSSSGGWYEQYFGPGTRLTVT.

This chain connects TRBV11-1 to TRBJ2-7; perhaps TRBD2 as D (7 bases). Deletions cut 1 base from V and 5 bases from J, with 15 bases between. The CDR3 runs 15 residues. Germline-derived CDR1 and CDR2 are SGHAT and FQDESV (reference sequence). CDR3: CASSLVGGVVNEQYF. The CDR3 DNA sequence: TGTGCCAGCAGCTTAGTAGGGGGGGTCGTGAACGAGCAGTACTTC.

This clonotype turned up a few times. V and J are TRBV6-1 and TRBJ2-1; 10 nucleotides agree with TRBD2. Germline CDR1 and CDR2: MNHNS and SASEGT. The CDR3 has 15 residues. J lost 6 bases, V lost 6 bases, and 8 bases had no gene match. The CDR3, as DNA: TGTGCCAGCAGGATTCTAGCGGGAGCTCTCAATGAGCAGTTCTTC. Amino acids: CASRILAGALNEQFF.

There are a few counts of this clonotype. V is TRBV20-1 and J is TRBJ1-3, with TRBD1 identical over 9 bases. This CDR3 is built from 14 residues. The V and J ends lost 3 bases and 4 bases, in that order; junction bases with no gene match: 4. Germline CDR1 and CDR2: DFQATT and SNEGSKA (reference sequence). CDR3 sequence: CSARGTGLGNTIYF. The CDR3 DNA follows: TGCAGTGCTAGGGGGACAGGGCTCGGAAACACCATATATTTT.

The chain links TRBV24-1 to TRBJ2-1; 8 nucleotides line up with TRBD2. Germline values: CDR1 KGHDR, CDR2 SFDVKD. The CDR3 sequence is 14 residues long. V dropped 12 bases and J dropped 5; count of bases not matched to a gene: 11. CDR3 sequence (DNA): TGTGCCCCTCTAGAACTAGCGGAGGACAATGAGCAGTTCTTC. Amino acid sequence: CAPLELAEDNEQFF.